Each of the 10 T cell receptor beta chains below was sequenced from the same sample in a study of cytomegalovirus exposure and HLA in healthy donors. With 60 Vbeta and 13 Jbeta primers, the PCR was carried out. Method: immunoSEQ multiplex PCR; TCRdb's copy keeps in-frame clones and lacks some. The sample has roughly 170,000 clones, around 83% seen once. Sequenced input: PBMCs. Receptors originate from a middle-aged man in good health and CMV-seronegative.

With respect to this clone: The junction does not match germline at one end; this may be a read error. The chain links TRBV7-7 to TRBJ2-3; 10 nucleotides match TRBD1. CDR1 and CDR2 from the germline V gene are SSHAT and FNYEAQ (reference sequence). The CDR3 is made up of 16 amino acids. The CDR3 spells CASSQWTGGSTDTQYF. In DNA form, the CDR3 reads TGTGCTAGCAGCCAATGGACAGGGGGAAGCACAGATACGCAGTATTTT.

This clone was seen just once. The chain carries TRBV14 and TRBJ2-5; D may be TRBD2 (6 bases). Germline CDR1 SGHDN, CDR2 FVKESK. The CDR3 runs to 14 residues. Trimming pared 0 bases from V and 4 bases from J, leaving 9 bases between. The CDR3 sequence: CASSQDKGGETQYF. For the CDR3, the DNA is TGTGCCAGCAGCCAAGACAAGGGAGGAGAGACCCAGTACTTC.

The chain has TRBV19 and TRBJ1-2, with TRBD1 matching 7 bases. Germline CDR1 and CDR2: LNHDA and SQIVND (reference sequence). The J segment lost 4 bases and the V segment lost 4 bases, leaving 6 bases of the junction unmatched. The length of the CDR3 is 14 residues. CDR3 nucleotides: TGTGCCAGTAGTACCACGGGACAGCCCTATGGCTACACCTTC. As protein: CASSTTGQPYGYTF.

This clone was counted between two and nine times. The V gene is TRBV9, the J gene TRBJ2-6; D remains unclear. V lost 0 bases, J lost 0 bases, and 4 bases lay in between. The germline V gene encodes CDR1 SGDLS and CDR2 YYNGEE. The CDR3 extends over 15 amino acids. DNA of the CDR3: TGTGCCAGCAGCGTAGACATCTCTGGGGCCAACGTCCTGACTTTC. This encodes CASSVDISGANVLTF.

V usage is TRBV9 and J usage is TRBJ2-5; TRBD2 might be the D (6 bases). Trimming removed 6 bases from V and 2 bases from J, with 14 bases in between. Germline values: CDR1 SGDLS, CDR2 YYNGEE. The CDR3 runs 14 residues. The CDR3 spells CASTPAGTQETQYF. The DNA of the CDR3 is TGTGCCAGCACCCCGGCTGGGACTCAAGAGACCCAGTACTTC.

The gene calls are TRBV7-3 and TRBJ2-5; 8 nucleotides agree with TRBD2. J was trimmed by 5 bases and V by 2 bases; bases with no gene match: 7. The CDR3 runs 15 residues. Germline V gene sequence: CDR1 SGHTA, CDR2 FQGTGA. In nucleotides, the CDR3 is TGTGCCAGCAGCTTAGGGCGGGGGGCCCAGGAGACCCAGTACTTC. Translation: CASSLGRGAQETQYF.

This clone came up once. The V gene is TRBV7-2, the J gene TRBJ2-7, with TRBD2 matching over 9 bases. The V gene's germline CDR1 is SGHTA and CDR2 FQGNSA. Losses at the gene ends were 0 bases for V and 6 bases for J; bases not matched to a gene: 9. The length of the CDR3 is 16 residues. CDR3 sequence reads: CASSLAKAGGNFEQYF. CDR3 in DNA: TGTGCCAGCAGCTTAGCGAAAGCGGGGGGTAACTTCGAGCAGTACTTC.

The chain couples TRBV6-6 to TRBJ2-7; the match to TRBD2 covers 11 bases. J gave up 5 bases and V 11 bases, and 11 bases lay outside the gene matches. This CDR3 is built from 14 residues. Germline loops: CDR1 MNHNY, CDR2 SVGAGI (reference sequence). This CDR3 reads CAGGSGRAIHEQYF. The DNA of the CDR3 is TGTGCCGGGGGTAGCGGGAGGGCTATCCACGAGCAGTACTTC.

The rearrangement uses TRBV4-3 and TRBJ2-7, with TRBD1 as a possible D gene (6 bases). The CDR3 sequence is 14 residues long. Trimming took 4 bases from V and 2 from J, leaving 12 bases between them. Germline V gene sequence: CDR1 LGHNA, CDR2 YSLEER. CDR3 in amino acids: CASSRQDGAYEQYF. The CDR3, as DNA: TGCGCCAGCAGCCGACAGGACGGGGCCTACGAGCAGTACTTC.

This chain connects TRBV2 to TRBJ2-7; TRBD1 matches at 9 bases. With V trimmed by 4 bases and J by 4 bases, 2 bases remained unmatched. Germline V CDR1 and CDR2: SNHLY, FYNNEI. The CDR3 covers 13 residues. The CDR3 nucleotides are TGTGCCAGCAGTGCGGACAGGGGTTACGAGCAGTACTTC. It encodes CASSADRGYEQYF.